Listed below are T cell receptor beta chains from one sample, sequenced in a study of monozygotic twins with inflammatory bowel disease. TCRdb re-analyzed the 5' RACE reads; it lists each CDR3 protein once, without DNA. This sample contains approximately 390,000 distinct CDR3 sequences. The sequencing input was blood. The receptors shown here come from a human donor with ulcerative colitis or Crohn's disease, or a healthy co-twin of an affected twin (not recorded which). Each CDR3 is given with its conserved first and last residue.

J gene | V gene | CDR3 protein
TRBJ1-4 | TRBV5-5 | CASSRGQGSNEKLFF
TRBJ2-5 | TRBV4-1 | CASSQEQGRKETQYF
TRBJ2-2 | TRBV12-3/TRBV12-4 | CASSLDGLNTGELFF
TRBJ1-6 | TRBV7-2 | CASSLTRQANSPLHF
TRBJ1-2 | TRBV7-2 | CASSLEVGNYGYTF
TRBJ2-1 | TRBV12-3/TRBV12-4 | CASSQRTSGYNEQFF
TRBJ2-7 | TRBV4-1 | CASSQVEGTEQYF
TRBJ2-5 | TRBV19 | CASSAGTGGREETQYF
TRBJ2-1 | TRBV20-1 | CSARTSGRNEQFF
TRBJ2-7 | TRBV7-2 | CASSLVGQGIWEQYF
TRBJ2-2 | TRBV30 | CAWSPGRRTGELFF
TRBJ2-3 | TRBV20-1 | CSARLWGRGEDTQYF
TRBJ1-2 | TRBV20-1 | CSARGGQPYGYTF
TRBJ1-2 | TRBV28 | CASSLTSRAGYGYTF
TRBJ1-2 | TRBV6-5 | CASSVAQINYGYTF
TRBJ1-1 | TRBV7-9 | CASSFRGQGEAFF
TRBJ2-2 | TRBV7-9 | CASRSGTPANTGELFF
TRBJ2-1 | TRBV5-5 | CASSPGPTSGAYNEQFF
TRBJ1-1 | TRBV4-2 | CASSEGTPKAFF
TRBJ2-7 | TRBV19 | CASSSRTGPPEQYF
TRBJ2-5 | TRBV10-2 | CASSVTAGGQETQYF
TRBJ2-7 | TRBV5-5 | CASRRTGTGFYEQYF
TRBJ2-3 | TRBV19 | CASSTGPVDTQYF
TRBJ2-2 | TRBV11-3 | CASSAHRDRVTGELFF
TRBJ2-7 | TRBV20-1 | CSARDIAGARGEQYF
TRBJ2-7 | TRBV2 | CASSKDRGLFEQYF
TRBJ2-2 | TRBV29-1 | CSVEEGNPTGELFF
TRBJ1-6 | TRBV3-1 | CASSQDFGSSYNSPLHF
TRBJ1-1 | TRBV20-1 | CSALRTGGMNTEAFF
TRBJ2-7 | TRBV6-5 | CASSSIGGQGSYEQYF
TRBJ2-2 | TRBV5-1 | CASSLVGTVNTGELFF
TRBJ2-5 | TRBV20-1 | CSAVSGTSGGETQYF
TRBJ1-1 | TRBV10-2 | CASSESPDREAFF
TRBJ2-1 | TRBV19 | CASSIEGTPNEQFF